The 30 T cell receptor beta chains given below trace back to one sample, sequenced in a study of blood T cell repertoires in COVID-19. Here immunoSEQ multiplex PCR was the method, and the copy in TCRdb shows in-frame clones only, minus some. The sample contains roughly 100,000 clones, approximately 91% of which appear only once. The material sequenced was peripheral blood. The origin of the receptors is a man aged 18 to 30 with acute or convalescent COVID-19.

The J gene is TRBJ1-2, the V gene TRBV7-9; tentative D call: TRBD1 (5 bases). V was trimmed by 5 bases and J by 3 bases, leaving 16 bases between them. Germline CDR1 and CDR2: SEHNR and FQNEAQ (reference sequence). This CDR3 is 15 amino acids long. The CDR3 protein is CASSPPNGADYGYTF. CDR3 nucleotide sequence: TGTGCCAGCAGCCCCCCGAATGGGGCGGACTATGGCTACACCTTC.

The V and J genes are TRBV5-1 and TRBJ1-1, with 8 bases identical to TRBD1. There are 14 residues in the CDR3. V trimming: 6 bases; J trimming: 4 bases; junction bases outside the gene matches: 8. Germline CDR1 SGHRS, CDR2 YFSETQ. The DNA of the CDR3 is TGCGCCAGCACCGAGGGGACAGGCGGCACTGAAGCTTTCTTT. This translates into CASTEGTGGTEAFF.

V usage is TRBV6-5 and J usage is TRBJ1-5, with 7 nucleotides matching TRBD1. The CDR3 extends over 15 amino acids. The V gene end was trimmed by 7 bases and the J gene end by 0 bases; junction bases not matched to a gene: 6. CDR1 MNHEY and CDR2 SVGAGI come from the germline V gene. Here the CDR3 reads CASNKQGYSNQPQHF. For the CDR3, the DNA is TGTGCCAGCAATAAACAGGGGTATAGCAATCAGCCCCAGCATTTT.

V gene TRBV5-1 combines with J gene TRBJ2-7; the match to TRBD2 covers 8 bases. V was pared by 4 bases and J by 4 bases, with 7 bases of the junction left unmatched. The CDR3 length is 14 residues. CDR1 SGHRS and CDR2 YFSETQ come from the germline V gene. CDR3 loop: CASSPGGGGYEQYF. The CDR3 DNA reads TGCGCCAGCAGCCCCGGGGGGGGCGGATACGAGCAGTACTTC.

The chain uses TRBV19 and TRBJ2-1; perhaps TRBD1 as D (7 bases). The germline gives CDR1 LNHDA, CDR2 SQIVND (reference sequence). Trimming pared 3 bases from V and 2 bases from J, leaving 11 bases between. This CDR3 spans 15 amino acids. CDR3 DNA sequence: TGTGCCAGTAGTATTGGGGGGACAGCCTACAATGAGCAGTTCTTC. The encoded protein is CASSIGGTAYNEQFF. The variable domain in full, with the rest retrieved from reference TRBV19 and TRBJ2-1, is DGGITQSPKYLFRKEGQNVTLSCEQNLNHDAMYWYRQDPGQGLRLIYYSQIVNDFQKGDIAEGYSVSREKKESFPLTVTSAQKNPTAFYLCASSIGGTAYNEQFFGPGTRLTVL.

The chain recombines TRBV19 with TRBJ1-2; the D gene is possibly TRBD1 (6 bases). From germline, CDR1 is LNHDA and CDR2 SQIVND (reference sequence). Trimming removed 3 bases at V and 5 bases at J, with 22 bases between. The CDR3 is 17 residues long. DNA of the CDR3: TGTGCCAGTAGTATCGTCGCGAGTCGGACAGATACGTATGGCTACACCTTC. The encoded protein is CASSIVASRTDTYGYTF.

As DNA, the CDR3 is TGTGCCAGCAGTTCCTGGACAGGGATGAGGGAGCAGTACTTC. It translates to CASSSWTGMREQYF. The genes are TRBV27 and TRBJ2-7; 8 bases match TRBD1. After removal of 4 bases from V and 7 bases from J, the junction contained 9 bases not matched to a gene. Germline-derived CDR1 and CDR2 are MNHEY and SMNVEV (reference sequence). The CDR3 totals 14 residues.

V and J are TRBV19 and TRBJ1-1, with 9 bases matching TRBD1. CDR1 and CDR2 from the germline V gene are LNHDA and SQIVND (reference sequence). The V segment lost 4 bases and the J segment 7 bases; nucleotides outside the gene matches: 10. The CDR3 loop spans 15 amino acids. The chain's CDR3 is CASSTRQGGTYEAFF. The CDR3 DNA reads TGTGCCAGTAGTACCCGACAGGGGGGGACTTATGAAGCTTTCTTT. The variable domain in full, completed from reference TRBV19 and TRBJ1-1, reads DGGITQSPKYLFRKEGQNVTLSCEQNLNHDAMYWYRQDPGQGLRLIYYSQIVNDFQKGDIAEGYSVSREKKESFPLTVTSAQKNPTAFYLCASSTRQGGTYEAFFGQGTRLTVV.

J is TRBJ2-7 and V is TRBV9; D is possibly TRBD2 (5 bases). Germline values: CDR1 SGDLS, CDR2 YYNGEE. V gave up 1 base and J gave up 3 bases, with 11 bases separating them. There are 14 residues in the CDR3. The CDR3 coding sequence is TGTGCCAGCAGCGTAAACGTGGGAGACTACGAGCAGTACTTC. It codes for CASSVNVGDYEQYF.

The chain employs TRBV7-9 and TRBJ2-7, with D possibly TRBD1 on 6 matching bases. The CDR3 sequence is 18 residues long. Germline lookup yields CDR1 SEHNR and CDR2 FQNEAQ (reference sequence). Trimming removed 6 bases from V and 2 bases from J, with 26 bases in between. Written as DNA, the CDR3 is TGTGCCAGCAGTTATTTACGCCTTGGGACACCGTTAGCCTACGAGCAGTACTTC. As protein: CASSYLRLGTPLAYEQYF.

The gene calls are TRBV19 and TRBJ1-1; perhaps TRBD1 as D (6 bases). Germline V gene sequence: CDR1 LNHDA, CDR2 SQIVND (reference sequence). CDR3 size: 13 residues. Trimming stripped 9 bases from V and 2 bases from J, with 13 bases between. CDR3: CASLDRPNTEAFF. CDR3 bases: TGTGCCAGCCTTGACAGGCCCAACACTGAAGCTTTCTTT.

The rearrangement joins TRBV29-1 to TRBJ1-2; 10 positions agree with TRBD1. Trimming cost V 1 base and J 5 bases; bases outside gene matches: 4. Germline loops: CDR1 SQVTM, CDR2 ANQGSEA. The CDR3 consists of 14 residues. This chain's CDR3 is CSVEGDRGVYGYTF. The CDR3 coding sequence is TGCAGCGTTGAAGGGGACAGGGGAGTTTATGGCTACACCTTC.

This chain links TRBV27 with TRBJ2-5, with TRBD2 matching over 7 bases. CDR1 and CDR2 (germline): MNHEY, SMNVEV (reference sequence). V was pared by 3 bases and J by 0 bases, with 4 bases of the junction left unmatched. This CDR3 has 15 amino acids. Here the CDR3 DNA reads TGTGCCAGCAGTTTTCTGGGGGGGGACCAAGAGACCCAGTACTTC. Protein: CASSFLGGDQETQYF.

Comments on this clone: The same CDR3 also results from other DNA sequences found in this sample. Here the CDR3 DNA reads TGTGCCACCAGTCGGGACAGCTATGGCTACACCTTC. Translated, it gives CATSRDSYGYTF. The V gene is TRBV24-1, the J gene TRBJ1-2, with 7 bases lining up with TRBD1. Germline assignment: CDR1 KGHDR and CDR2 SFDVKD. CDR3 length equals 12 residues. V dropped 6 bases and J dropped 4; count of bases not matched to a gene: 1.

The chain employs TRBV5-6 and TRBJ2-5, with 12 nucleotides matching TRBD1. The CDR3 runs 17 residues. V was clipped by 5 bases and J by 5 bases; unmatched bases: 13. Germline assignment: CDR1 SGHDT and CDR2 YYEEEE. In DNA form, the CDR3 reads TGTGCCAGCAGGTACTTAGACCGGGACAGGGGGCAGGAGACCCAGTACTTC. Its translation is CASRYLDRDRGQETQYF.

The chain has TRBV6-2 or TRBV6-3 and TRBJ2-7, with no clear D. The CDR3 sequence is 12 residues long. Per germline, CDR1 MNHEY and CDR2 SVGEGT. Between the trimmed V and J ends, which lost 5 bases and 1 base, there was a span of 6 bases. Here the CDR3 reads CASSRGSYEQYF. The CDR3 coding sequence is TGTGCCAGCAGTCGAGGTTCCTACGAGCAGTACTTC.

The V gene is TRBV10-3, the J gene TRBJ1-2; the match to TRBD1 covers 8 bases. CDR3 length: 13 residues. With 7 bases clipped from V and 8 bases from J, the junction kept 9 bases outside the gene matches. Germline values: CDR1 ENHRY, CDR2 SYGVKD. The CDR3 loop reads CAITLGQGGGYTF. The CDR3 region has the DNA TGTGCCATCACCCTTGGACAGGGCGGCGGCTACACCTTC.

This clone was counted once. The chain links TRBV30 to TRBJ2-7, with D possibly being TRBD2 (6 bases). V dropped 3 bases and J dropped 5 bases, with 20 bases sitting between them. CDR1 and CDR2 from the germline V gene are GTSNPN and SVGIG (reference sequence). There are 15 residues in the CDR3. DNA for the CDR3: TGTGCCTGGAGGAATATCAACGGGGGTCGAAACGAGCAGTACTTC. This codes for CAWRNINGGRNEQYF.

V is TRBV6-5 and J is TRBJ1-3; tentatively, D is TRBD1 (5 bases). Trimming took 6 bases from V and 0 from J, leaving 9 bases between them. The V gene's germline CDR1 is MNHEY and CDR2 SVGAGI. This CDR3 region has 14 residues. The CDR3 loop reads CASRVGVSGNTIYF. The CDR3 DNA follows: TGTGCCAGCAGAGTAGGGGTCTCTGGAAACACCATATATTTT.

This chain connects TRBV18 to TRBJ2-1, with 7 bases matching TRBD1. The V and J ends lost 5 bases and 8 bases, in that order; junction bases with no gene match: 12. The CDR3 spans 15 residues. Germline values: CDR1 KGHSH, CDR2 LQKENI. CDR3 DNA: TGTGCCAGCTCATCGTCGGCGAACAGGGGAGATGAGCAGTTCTTC. Residues: CASSSSANRGDEQFF.

The chain has TRBV7-9 and TRBJ2-1; possibly TRBD1 for D (6 bases). The CDR3 spans 13 residues. Germline lookup yields CDR1 SEHNR and CDR2 FQNEAQ (reference sequence). Trimming took 5 bases from V and 6 from J, leaving 11 bases between them. CDR3 residues: CASSPDSSNEQFF. In DNA form, the CDR3 reads TGTGCCAGCAGCCCGGACAGTTCCAATGAGCAGTTCTTC.

This clone was seen only a few times. V is TRBV18 and J is TRBJ1-1; a possible D gene is TRBD1 (6 bases). This CDR3 has 14 amino acids. Trimming removed 6 bases from V and 1 base from J, with 12 bases in between. Germline V gives CDR1 KGHSH, CDR2 LQKENI. The CDR3 protein is CASSLDRKNTEAFF. CDR3 DNA: TGTGCCAGCTCTTTGGACAGAAAGAACACTGAAGCTTTCTTT.

Concerning this clone itself: The sample holds other DNA sequences that translate to the same CDR3. The V and J genes are TRBV6-5 and TRBJ1-5; 8 nucleotides match TRBD1. CDR3 size: 13 residues. V was clipped by 5 bases and J by 4 bases; unmatched bases: 1. Germline V gene lookup returns CDR1 MNHEY and CDR2 SVGAGI. The CDR3 nucleotides are TGTGCCAGCAGTACAGGGGGGAATCAGCCCCAGCATTTT. The encoded protein is CASSTGGNQPQHF.

The chain recombines TRBV4-1 with TRBJ1-2, with 7 positions matching TRBD1. CDR3 length equals 16 residues. Looked up from germline, CDR1 is MGHRA and CDR2 is YSYEKL. With 3 bases clipped from V and 3 bases from J, the junction kept 10 bases outside the gene matches. For the CDR3, the DNA is TGCGCCAGCAGCCACCTCCATAGCACAGGGGACTATGGCTACACCTTC. It encodes CASSHLHSTGDYGYTF.

This clone was seen just once. The genes are TRBV19 and TRBJ1-2; 7 bases are a match to TRBD1. V was pared by 5 bases and J by 8 bases, with 5 bases of the junction left unmatched. This CDR3 is built from 12 residues. Germline CDR1 and CDR2: LNHDA and SQIVND (reference sequence). The CDR3 sequence is CASSFTGEGYTF. The CDR3 DNA follows: TGTGCCAGTAGTTTCACAGGGGAAGGCTACACCTTC.

The V and J genes are TRBV27 and TRBJ1-1, with a possible D match to TRBD1 (6 bases). Between the trimmed V and J ends, which lost 7 bases and 3 bases, there was a span of 9 bases. CDR1 and CDR2 (germline): MNHEY, SMNVEV (reference sequence). The CDR3 spans 12 residues. The CDR3 coding sequence is TGTGCCAGCAAGGGGGTTTACACTGAAGCTTTCTTT. It encodes CASKGVYTEAFF.

This rearrangement joins TRBV7-6 to TRBJ2-7, with D possibly being TRBD2 (6 bases). The length of the CDR3 is 13 residues. V gave up 2 bases and J gave up 6 bases, with 11 bases separating them. The germline V gene encodes CDR1 SGHVS and CDR2 FNYEAQ. CDR3 DNA sequence: TGTGCCAGCAGCTTATTCGTGGGGGGCGAGCAGTACTTC. Its translation is CASSLFVGGEQYF.

The CDR3, as DNA: TGTGCCAGCAGCCAAGTGGGACCGGGGGAGTATAATTCACCCCTCCACTTT. Translation: CASSQVGPGEYNSPLHF. V usage is TRBV3-1 (or the pseudogene TRBV3-2) and J usage is TRBJ1-6; a weak D match, TRBD1 (5 bases). The length of the CDR3 is 17 residues. Trimming left V 1 base short and J 4 bases short, with 14 bases between. The germline V gene has CDR1 LGHDT and CDR2 YNNKEL (reference sequence).

This chain uses TRBV5-1 with TRBJ1-2; TRBD1 aligns across 7 bases. In germline, CDR1 is SGHRS, CDR2 YFSETQ. Germline trimming cut 4 bases from V and 4 bases from J; bases unmatched to any gene: 16. The length of the CDR3 is 17 residues. In DNA form, the CDR3 reads TGCGCCAGCAGCCAGGAACCGGGACAGTGGCGGAGCTATGGCTACACCTTC. This gives the protein CASSQEPGQWRSYGYTF.

The chain couples TRBV2 to TRBJ1-1; perhaps TRBD1 as D (5 bases). Between the trimmed V and J ends, which lost 5 bases and 2 bases, there was a span of 18 bases. CDR1 and CDR2 from the germline V gene are SNHLY and FYNNEI. The CDR3 totals 16 residues. The CDR3 DNA reads as TGTGCCAGCAGTCTCTCACAGGCCCTGTCAAACACTGAAGCTTTCTTT. Translating gives CASSLSQALSNTEAFF.